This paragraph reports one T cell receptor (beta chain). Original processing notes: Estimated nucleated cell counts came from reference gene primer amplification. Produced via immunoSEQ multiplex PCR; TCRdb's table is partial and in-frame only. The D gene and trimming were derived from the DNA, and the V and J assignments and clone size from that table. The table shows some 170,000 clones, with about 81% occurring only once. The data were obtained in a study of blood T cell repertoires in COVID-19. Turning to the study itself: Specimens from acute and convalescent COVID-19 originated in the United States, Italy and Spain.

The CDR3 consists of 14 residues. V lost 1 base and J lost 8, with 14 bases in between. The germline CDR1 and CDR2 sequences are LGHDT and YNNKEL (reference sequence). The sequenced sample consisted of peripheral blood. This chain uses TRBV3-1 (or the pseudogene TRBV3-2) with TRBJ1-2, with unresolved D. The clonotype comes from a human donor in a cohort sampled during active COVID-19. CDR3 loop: CASSQGAIAGGYTF. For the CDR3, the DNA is TGTGCCAGCAGCCAAGGCGCTATCGCGGGCGGCTACACCTTC.